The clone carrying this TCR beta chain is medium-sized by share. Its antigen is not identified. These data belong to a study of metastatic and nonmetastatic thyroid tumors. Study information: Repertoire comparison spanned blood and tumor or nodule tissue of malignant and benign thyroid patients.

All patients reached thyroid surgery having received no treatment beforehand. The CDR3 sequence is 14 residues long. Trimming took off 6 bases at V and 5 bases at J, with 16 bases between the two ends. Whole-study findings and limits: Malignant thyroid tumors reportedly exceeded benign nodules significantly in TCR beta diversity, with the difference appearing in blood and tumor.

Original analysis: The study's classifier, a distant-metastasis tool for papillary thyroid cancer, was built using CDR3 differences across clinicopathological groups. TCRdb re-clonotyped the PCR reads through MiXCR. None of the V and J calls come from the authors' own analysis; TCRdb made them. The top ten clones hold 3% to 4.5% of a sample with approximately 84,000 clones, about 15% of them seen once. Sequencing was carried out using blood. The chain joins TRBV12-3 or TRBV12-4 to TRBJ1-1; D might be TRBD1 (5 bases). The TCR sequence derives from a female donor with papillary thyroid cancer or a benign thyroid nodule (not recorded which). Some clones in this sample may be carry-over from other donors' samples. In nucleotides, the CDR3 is TGTGCCAGCAGCCTCAGGTGGGGGAGTACTGAAGCTTTCTTT. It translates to CASSLRWGSTEAFF.